This is a list of T cell receptor beta chains from one sample in a study of T-cell reconstitution after alpha-beta-depleted transplantation in children. One entry per CDR3 protein results from TCRdb running MiXCR on the PCR reads. This sample has hundreds of thousands of distinct CDR3 sequences, with over 10% found just once. The material was PBMCs, mostly from graft donor cells, obtained 360 days after TCRalphabeta/CD19-depleted stem cell transplant. The receptor set was obtained from a male patient younger than 18 who had a stem cell transplant for acute myeloid leukemia, so the T cells may come from the graft donor. The CDR3 runs from the conserved cysteine through the conserved F or W. A D gene is named only where the DNA matches it firmly. Size tells how often a clone was seen (once, few, many) or the class of an expanded clone, and some rows leave it out.

>TRBV28|TRBJ2-2|NA|NA
TGTGCCAGCAGAGACAGATTTAACACCGGGGAGCTGTTTTTT
CASRDRFNTGELFF
>TRBV10-3|TRBJ2-2|NA|NA
TGTGCCATCAAATTAGCGGAAAACACCGGGGAGCTGTTTTTT
CAIKLAENTGELFF
>TRBV5-1|TRBJ2-3|many|TRBD2
TGCGCCAGCAGCTTGGTCCTAGCGGGAGGTCGTCCTACGCAGTATTTT
CASSLVLAGGRPTQYF
>TRBV24-1|TRBJ2-5|NA|TRBD1
TGTGCCACCAGTGATTTGAGGGACAGGGGGCGAGAGACCCAGTACTTC
CATSDLRDRGRETQYF
>TRBV20-1|TRBJ2-7|many|NA
TGCAGTGTAGGGCACTACGAGCAGTACTTC
CSVGHYEQYF
>TRBV29-1|TRBJ1-1|NA|NA
TGCAGCGTTTCGGCAGCCAACACTGAAGCTTTCTTT
CSVSAANTEAFF
>TRBV11-1|TRBJ2-3|NA|NA
TGTGCCAGCAGCCCCCCCTCCCTCCTAGCGCGGGGCACAGATACGCAGTATTTT
CASSPPSLLARGTDTQYF
>TRBV27|TRBJ2-5|few|NA
TGTGCCAGCAGTCTTGGAGGGGCCCAGTACTTC
CASSLGGAQYF
>TRBV4-2|TRBJ2-7|NA|TRBD2
TGTGCCAGCAGCCACACGGGACTAGCGGCTCCCTACGAGCAGTACTTC
CASSHTGLAAPYEQYF
>TRBV5-1|TRBJ2-7|NA|TRBD2
TGCGCCAGCAGCTATATAGCGGGAGGGATACACGAGCAGTACTTC
CASSYIAGGIHEQYF
>TRBV20-1|TRBJ2-7|NA|NA
TGCAGTGCTAGAGATCTATGGGACGAGCAGTACTTC
CSARDLWDEQYF
>TRBV4-3|TRBJ2-2|NA|TRBD2
TGCGCCAGCAGCTCTTACTCGGGACTAGCCAGCACCGGGGAGCTGTTTTTT
CASSSYSGLASTGELFF
>TRBV19|TRBJ2-2|few|NA
TGTGCCAGTAACCAGAGGGGTGTCGCCGGGGAGCTGTTTTTT
CASNQRGVAGELFF
>TRBV6-5|TRBJ1-2|NA|TRBD1
TGTGCCAGCAGTTCCTCTACAGGGGGCAGAGGTGGCTACACCTTC
CASSSSTGGRGGYTF
>TRBV20-1|TRBJ2-7|few|NA
TGCAGTGCTAGCACGCTTCGGTACGAGCAGTACTTC
CSASTLRYEQYF
>TRBV7-2|TRBJ1-4|NA|TRBD1
TGTGCCAGCAGCGGGCCGGACAGGGCTGGAAAACTGTTTTTT
CASSGPDRAGKLFF
>TRBV5-1|TRBJ2-7|few|TRBD1
TGCGCCAGCAGCTTGATTTCCGTGACAGGGACCTACGAGCAGTACTTC
CASSLISVTGTYEQYF
>TRBV2|TRBJ2-1|NA|NA
TGTGCCAGCAACCCCCGACCGGGCCCCAGCTACAATGAGCAGTTCTTC
CASNPRPGPSYNEQFF
>TRBV14|TRBJ2-1|many|NA
TGTGCCAGCAGCCAACGACCGCGGGGCGTCGATGAGCAGTTCTTC
CASSQRPRGVDEQFF
>TRBV7-9|TRBJ1-5|many|TRBD1
TGTGCCAGCAGCTCCGGGACAGCCCTTATTTACCCCCAGCATTTT
CASSSGTALIYPQHF
>TRBV12-3/TRBV12-4|TRBJ2-7|many|NA
TGTGCCAGCGCGTTCGGTTACGAGCAGTACTTC
CASAFGYEQYF
>TRBV4-3|TRBJ2-1|NA|TRBD2
TGCGCCAGCAGCCAAGATGGGATAGCGGGCGCCTACAATGAGCAGTTCTTC
CASSQDGIAGAYNEQFF
>TRBV12-3/TRBV12-4|TRBJ2-5|NA|NA
TGTGCCAGCACCCTGGGTCAGGGAAGAGAGACCCAGTACTTC
CASTLGQGRETQYF
>TRBV20-1|TRBJ2-7|NA|TRBD2
TGCAGTGCTAGTTATAGCGGGAGGTTTTACGAGCAGTACTTC
CSASYSGRFYEQYF
>TRBV29-1|TRBJ1-4|NA|NA
TGCAGCGTTGCCCCGGGAGAGAGGAAAAAACTGTTTTTT
CSVAPGERKKLFF
>TRBV20-1|TRBJ1-1|few|NA
TGCAGTGCTCGACGGACCAGCACTGAAGCTTTCTTT
CSARRTSTEAFF
>TRBV28|TRBJ2-5|few|TRBD2
TGTGCCAGCAGTTTCCTGGGACTAGCGGGACAAGAGACCCAGTACTTC
CASSFLGLAGQETQYF
>TRBV7-9|TRBJ2-7|few|TRBD2
TGTGCCAGCAGCTTGCCCTCTCATAGCGGGGATTACTACGAGCAGTACTTC
CASSLPSHSGDYYEQYF
>TRBV29-1|TRBJ1-2|NA|NA
TGCAGCGTCCTAAGGGGGAGGGAGTCTCCGTGGGGCTACACCTTC
CSVLRGRESPWGYTF
>TRBV29-1|TRBJ2-7|many|TRBD1
TGCAGCGTTGCCGGAGGACAGGGGAAAGGATACGAGCAGTACTTC
CSVAGGQGKGYEQYF
>TRBV11-2|TRBJ2-7|NA|TRBD2
TGTGCCAGCAGCTTAGGGGTGACTTCGAGACTAGCGGAGAGCTCCTACGAGCAGTACTTC
CASSLGVTSRLAESSYEQYF
>TRBV7-2|TRBJ2-2|once|NA
TGTGCCAGCAGTCGAACTGGACAGAAACCCGGGGAGCTGTTTTTT
CASSRTGQKPGELFF
>TRBV7-9|TRBJ2-1|many|TRBD1
TGTGCCAGCAGCCCAAGGGACAGCCAGATATTTATTAATGAGCAGTTCTTC
CASSPRDSQIFINEQFF
>TRBV21-1|TRBJ1-1|NA|NA
TGTGCCAGCAGCAAAGGGACGCCGGGGCCGAACACTGAAGCTTTCTTT
CASSKGTPGPNTEAFF
>TRBV2|TRBJ2-6|NA|NA
TGTGCCAGCACCCCCGAAAGGTCTGGGGCCAACGTCCTGACTTTC
CASTPERSGANVLTF
>TRBV15|TRBJ2-1|many|NA
TGTGCCACCAGCAAAGGCACGTTCAATGAGCAGTTCTTC
CATSKGTFNEQFF
>TRBV20-1|TRBJ2-2|NA|NA
TGCAGTGCTAGAGATCCCAAGAAACTCATCAGCGGGGAGCTGTTTTTT
CSARDPKKLISGELFF
>TRBV15|TRBJ2-7|many|NA
TGTGCCACCAGCAGAGATGGAGAAGCATCCTACGAGCAGTACTTC
CATSRDGEASYEQYF
>TRBV7-2|TRBJ1-2|NA|NA
TGTGCCAGCAGCTTAGACGTAGGGGGAGGGTCCTATGGCTACACCTTC
CASSLDVGGGSYGYTF
>TRBV11-2|TRBJ1-2|NA|TRBD1
TGTGCCAGCAGCTCCCGGAGGGACAGGCCTCACTATGGCTACACCTTC
CASSSRRDRPHYGYTF
>TRBV6-2/TRBV6-3|TRBJ2-2|few|NA
TGTGCCAGCACCCTAGTAGGCACCGGGGAGCTGTTTTTT
CASTLVGTGELFF